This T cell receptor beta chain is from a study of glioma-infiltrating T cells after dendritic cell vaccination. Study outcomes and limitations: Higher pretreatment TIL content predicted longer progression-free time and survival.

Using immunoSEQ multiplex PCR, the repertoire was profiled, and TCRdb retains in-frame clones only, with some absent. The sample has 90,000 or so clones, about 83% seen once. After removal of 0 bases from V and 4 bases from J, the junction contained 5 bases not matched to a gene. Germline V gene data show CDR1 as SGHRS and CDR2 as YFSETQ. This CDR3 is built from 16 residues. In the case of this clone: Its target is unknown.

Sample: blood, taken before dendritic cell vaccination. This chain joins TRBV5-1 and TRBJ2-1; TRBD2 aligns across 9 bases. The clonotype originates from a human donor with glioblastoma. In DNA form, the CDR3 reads TGCGCCAGCAGCTTGGATCCCAGCGGGGGGTACAATGAGCAGTTCTTC. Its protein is CASSLDPSGGYNEQFF. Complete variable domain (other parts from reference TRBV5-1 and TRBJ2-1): KAGVTQTPRYLIKTRGQQVTLSCSPISGHRSVSWYQQTPGQGLQFLFEYFSETQRNKGNFPGRFSGRQFSNSRSEMNVSTLELGDSALYLCASSLDPSGGYNEQFFGPGTRLTVL.